Below, one T cell receptor beta chain is given with its context. The same CDR3 is also encoded by other DNA sequences in this sample. These data originate in a study of blood T cell repertoires in COVID-19. Study-wide background: Acute-phase and convalescent COVID-19 samples originated in the United States, Italy and Spain. T cells, B-cell-depleted T cells, or PBMCs provided the cDNA or gDNA that served as material.

V was clipped by 0 bases and J by 1 base, with 7 bases between them. CDR1 is MNHEY, CDR2 SMNVEV, per germline (reference sequence). This CDR3 comprises 15 residues. As originally analysed: Estimation of nucleated cell counts relied on the amplification of reference gene primers. Generated by immunoSEQ multiplex PCR, the TCRdb table keeps only in-frame clones and is missing some. The V and J calls and clone size were taken over from that table, and D and trimming were inferred from the DNA. The sample consists of about 120,000 clones, around 80% of them appearing once. The receptor comes from a man aged 65-85 years with acute or convalescent COVID-19. Sequenced material: peripheral blood. The V call is TRBV27, the J call TRBJ1-5; possible D gene TRBD1, 5 bases. Here the CDR3 DNA reads TGTGCCAGCAGTTTATCCCCAGGGAGCAATCAGCCCCAGCATTTT. Its translation is CASSLSPGSNQPQHF.